This T cell receptor (beta chain) was obtained from a study of control samples from healthy donors and cancer patients. Clones were read by immunoSEQ multiplex PCR, and TCRdb kept only the in-frame ones, dropping some. The sample yields some 130,000 clones, about 95% seen once. V was cut by 5 bases and J by 9 bases, with 16 bases left in between. Germline loops: CDR1 SGHRS, CDR2 YFSETQ. The CDR3 is made up of 13 amino acids. The sample taken for sequencing was blood. This chain joins TRBV5-1 and TRBJ2-3; D perhaps matches TRBD2 (6 bases). The sequence derives from a man between 25 and 39 years old in good health. The CDR3 coding sequence is TGCGCCAGCAGTGCGGGACCTGGGGGGACGCAGTATTTT. It yields the protein CASSAGPGGTQYF.